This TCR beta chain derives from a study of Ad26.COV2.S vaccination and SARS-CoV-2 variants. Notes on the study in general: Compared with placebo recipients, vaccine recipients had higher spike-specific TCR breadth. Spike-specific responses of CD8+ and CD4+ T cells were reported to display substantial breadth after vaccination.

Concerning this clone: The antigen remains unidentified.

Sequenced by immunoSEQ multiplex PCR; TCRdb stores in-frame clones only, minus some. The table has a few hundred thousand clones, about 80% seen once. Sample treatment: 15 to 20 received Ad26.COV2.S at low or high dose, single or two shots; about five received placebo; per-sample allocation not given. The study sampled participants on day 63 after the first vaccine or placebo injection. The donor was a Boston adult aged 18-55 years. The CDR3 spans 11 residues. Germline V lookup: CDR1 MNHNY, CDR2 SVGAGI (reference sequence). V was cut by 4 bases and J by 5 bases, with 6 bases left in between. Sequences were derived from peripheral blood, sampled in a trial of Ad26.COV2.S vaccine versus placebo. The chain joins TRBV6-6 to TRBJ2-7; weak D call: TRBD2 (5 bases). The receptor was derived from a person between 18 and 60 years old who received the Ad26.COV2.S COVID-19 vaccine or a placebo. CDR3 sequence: CASSLGDEQYF. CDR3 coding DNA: TGTGCCAGCAGTTTGGGAGACGAGCAGTACTTC.